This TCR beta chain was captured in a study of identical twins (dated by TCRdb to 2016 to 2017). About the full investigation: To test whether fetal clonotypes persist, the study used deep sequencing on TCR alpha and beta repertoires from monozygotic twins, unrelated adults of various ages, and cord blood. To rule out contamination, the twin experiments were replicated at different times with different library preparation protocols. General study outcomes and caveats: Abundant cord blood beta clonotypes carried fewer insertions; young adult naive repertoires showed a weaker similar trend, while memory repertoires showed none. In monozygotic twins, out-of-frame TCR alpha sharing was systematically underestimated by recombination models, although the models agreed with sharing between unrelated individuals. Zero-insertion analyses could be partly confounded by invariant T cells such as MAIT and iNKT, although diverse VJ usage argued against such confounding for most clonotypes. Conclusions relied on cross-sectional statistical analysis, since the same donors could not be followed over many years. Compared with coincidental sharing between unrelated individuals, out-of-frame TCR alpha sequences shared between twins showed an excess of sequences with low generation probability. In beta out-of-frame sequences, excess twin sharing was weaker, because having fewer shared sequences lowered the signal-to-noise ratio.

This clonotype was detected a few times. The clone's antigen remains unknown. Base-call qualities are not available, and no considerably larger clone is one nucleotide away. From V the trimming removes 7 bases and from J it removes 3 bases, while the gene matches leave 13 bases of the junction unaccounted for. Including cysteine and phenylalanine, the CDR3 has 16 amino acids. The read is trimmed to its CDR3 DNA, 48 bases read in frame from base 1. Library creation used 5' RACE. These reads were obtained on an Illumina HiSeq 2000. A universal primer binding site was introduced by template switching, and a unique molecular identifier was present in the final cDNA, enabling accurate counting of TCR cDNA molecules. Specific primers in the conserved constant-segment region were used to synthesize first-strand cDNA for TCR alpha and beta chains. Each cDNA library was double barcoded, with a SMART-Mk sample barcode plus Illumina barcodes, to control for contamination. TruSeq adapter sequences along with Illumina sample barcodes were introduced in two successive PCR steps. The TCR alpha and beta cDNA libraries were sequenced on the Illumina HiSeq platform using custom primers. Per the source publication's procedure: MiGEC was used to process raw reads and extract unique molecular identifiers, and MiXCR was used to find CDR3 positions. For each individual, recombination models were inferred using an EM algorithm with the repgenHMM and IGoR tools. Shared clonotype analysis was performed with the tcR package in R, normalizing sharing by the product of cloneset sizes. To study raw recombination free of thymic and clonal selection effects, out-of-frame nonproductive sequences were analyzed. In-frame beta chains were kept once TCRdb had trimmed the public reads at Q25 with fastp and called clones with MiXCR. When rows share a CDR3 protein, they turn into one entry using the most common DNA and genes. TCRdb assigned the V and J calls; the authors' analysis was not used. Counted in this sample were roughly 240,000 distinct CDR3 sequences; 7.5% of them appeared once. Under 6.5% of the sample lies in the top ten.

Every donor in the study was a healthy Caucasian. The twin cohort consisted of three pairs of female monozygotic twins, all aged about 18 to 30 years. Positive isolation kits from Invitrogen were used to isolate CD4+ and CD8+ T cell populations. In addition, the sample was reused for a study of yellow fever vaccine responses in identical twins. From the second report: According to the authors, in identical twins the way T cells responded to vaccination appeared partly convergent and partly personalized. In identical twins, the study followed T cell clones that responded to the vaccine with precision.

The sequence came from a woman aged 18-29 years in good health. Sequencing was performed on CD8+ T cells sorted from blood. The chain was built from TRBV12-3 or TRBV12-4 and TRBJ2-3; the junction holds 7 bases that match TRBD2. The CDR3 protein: CASILGVGGGTDTQYF. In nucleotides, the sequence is TGTGCCAGCATCTTGGGAGTGGGGGGGGGAACAGATACGCAGTATTTT.